What follows is one T cell receptor (beta chain) and its context. What it recognizes is unknown. The record originates from a study of cytomegalovirus exposure and HLA in healthy donors. The CDR3 runs 14 residues. CDR1 and CDR2 (germline): MNHEY, SVGAGI. V dropped 10 bases and J dropped 7 bases, with 23 bases sitting between them. PCR employed 60 Vbeta and 13 Jbeta primers. Method: immunoSEQ multiplex PCR; TCRdb's copy keeps in-frame clones and lacks some. The table has over 110,000 clones, under 90% seen once. Whole-study findings and limits: DRB1 showed the most TCR associations and HLA-C the fewest in a later analysis, as rates varied by HLA locus. Earlier analysis yielded a pattern in which most TCR beta V segments were productive about 87% or about 30% of the time. The classifier was said to identify cytomegalovirus status with high specificity and sensitivity. Cytomegalovirus association was listed for approximately 160 TCR beta chains.

V and J are TRBV6-5 and TRBJ2-7; TRBD1 is a possible D gene (6 bases). This TCR derives from a male donor in good health and CMV-seronegative. The specimen was PBMCs. The CDR3 protein is CATLEAGSGAEQYF. The CDR3 region has the DNA TGTGCCACCTTGGAGGCAGGATCAGGGGCAGAGCAGTACTTC.